The 14 T cell receptor beta chains below all came from one sample that was sequenced in a study of human T cells and chemical hapten exposure. Described time point: patch test 2, 6 weeks after DPC sensitization. Treatment given: therapeutic diphenylcyclopropenone sensitization with weekly scalp DPC. Via MiXCR, TCRdb re-called the RACE reads, giving one row per CDR3 protein. The profile covers tens of thousands of distinct CDR3 sequences, with 3% to 3.5% appearing a single time and less than 8.5% taken by the ten largest. Sequenced here: whole blood, sampled in connection with sensitization to the hapten diphenylcyclopropenone (DPC). The receptors stem from a man in his forties with alopecia areata. Some clones in this sample may be carry-over from other donors' samples.

This clonotype was counted ten times or more. The chain couples TRBV25-1 to TRBJ2-7; TRBD2 matches 10 bases. The CDR3 spans 15 residues. The ends lost 2 bases at V and 3 bases at J; junction bases unmatched: 4. The V gene's germline CDR1 is MGHDK and CDR2 SYGVNS. The CDR3 spells CASSEAGTSDYEQYF. For the CDR3, the DNA is TGTGCCAGCAGTGAAGCCGGGACTAGCGACTACGAGCAGTACTTC.

There are a few counts of this clonotype. The chain has TRBV24-1 and TRBJ2-1, with unresolved D. CDR1 and CDR2 from the germline V gene are KGHDR and SFDVKD. The CDR3 loop spans 16 amino acids. V lost 0 bases and J lost 0, with 8 bases in between. CDR3 nucleotides: TGTGCCACCAGTGATTTGCCCAGTCTCTCCTACAATGAGCAGTTCTTC. It encodes CATSDLPSLSYNEQFF.

This clonotype appeared many times. This chain joins TRBV20-1 and TRBJ1-1; 10 bases fit TRBD1. This CDR3 is built from 12 residues. Losses at the gene ends were 6 bases for V and 11 bases for J; bases not matched to a gene: 9. Per the germline V gene, CDR1 is DFQATT and CDR2 is SNEGSKA (reference sequence). The CDR3 reads CSARDRGFSAFF. The CDR3, as DNA: TGCAGTGCCCGGGACAGGGGTTTCTCGGCTTTCTTT.

This clonotype was seen ten or more times. This chain's CDR3 is CSVVPGTGGNTEAFF. The CDR3 DNA sequence: TGCAGCGTTGTACCCGGGACAGGGGGAAACACTGAAGCTTTCTTT. The rearrangement links TRBV29-1 to TRBJ1-1, with 11 positions matching TRBD1. Trimming removed 4 bases from V and 2 bases from J; junction bases left unmatched: 6. The CDR3 length is 15 residues. CDR1 is SQVTM and CDR2 is ANQGSEA in the germline V gene.

This clonotype was seen many times. V is TRBV7-8 and J is TRBJ2-2; 8 bases agree with TRBD2. This CDR3 spans 15 amino acids. With V trimmed by 1 base and J by 7 bases, 5 bases remained unmatched. Germline V gene sequence: CDR1 SGHVS, CDR2 FQNEAQ. The CDR3 nucleotides are TGTGCCAGCAGCTTAGTAGCGGGATTGGTCGGGGAGCTGTTTTTT. It specifies CASSLVAGLVGELFF.

This clonotype was counted many times. J is TRBJ2-7 and V is TRBV20-1; 8 nucleotides line up with TRBD2. CDR1 is DFQATT, CDR2 SNEGSKA, per germline (reference sequence). Trimming cost V 3 bases and J 3 bases; bases outside gene matches: 10. The CDR3 is 15 amino acids. CDR3 nucleotide sequence: TGCAGTGCTAGGCGGGGGGCGGGGCTTAACTACGAGCAGTACTTC. It is translated as CSARRGAGLNYEQYF.

This clonotype was recorded at least ten times. This sequence joins TRBV25-1 and TRBJ2-3; TRBD1 might be the D (5 bases). This CDR3 region has 16 residues. V gave up 1 base and J gave up 3 bases, with 14 bases separating them. The V gene's germline CDR1 is MGHDK and CDR2 SYGVNS. CDR3 protein: CASSESSAGWTDTQYF. In DNA, the CDR3 is TGTGCCAGCAGTGAATCGTCGGCAGGGTGGACAGATACGCAGTATTTT.

The sample holds many counts of this clonotype. The V and J genes are TRBV5-1 and TRBJ2-5; D is undetermined. Trimming shortened V by 0 bases and J by 3 bases, and 0 bases separated the two germline ends. Germline CDR1 is SGHRS and CDR2 is YFSETQ. The CDR3 is 11 amino acids. The CDR3 DNA reads TGCGCCAGCAGCTTGGAAGAGACCCAGTACTTC. It is translated as CASSLEETQYF.

This clonotype was observed at least ten times. The chain employs TRBV5-8 and TRBJ2-5; 14 bases line up with TRBD2. Germline trimming cut 4 bases from V and 6 bases from J; bases unmatched to any gene: 5. The germline gives CDR1 SGHTS, CDR2 YDEGEE. CDR3 length equals 15 residues. This CDR3 is CASSAGTSGRKTQYF. In nucleotides, the CDR3 is TGTGCCAGCAGCGCCGGGACTAGCGGGAGAAAGACCCAGTACTTC.

This clonotype was detected ten times or more. The chain joins TRBV5-1 to TRBJ2-3; D remains ambiguous. Germline V gene data show CDR1 as SGHRS and CDR2 as YFSETQ. CDR3 length: 14 amino acids. The ends were cut back, 1 base at V and 4 bases at J, with 10 bases in the middle. Here the CDR3 reads CASSLSTGADTQYF. DNA of the CDR3: TGCGCCAGCAGCTTGAGCACGGGCGCAGATACGCAGTATTTT.

This clonotype was recorded many times. The chain carries TRBV28 and TRBJ2-7; D not certain. The CDR3 loop spans 16 amino acids. V was cut by 1 base and J by 0 bases, with 13 bases left in between. CDR1 and CDR2 (germline): MDHEN, SYDVKM. The CDR3 DNA sequence: TGTGCCAGCAGTTTATCTTTCCCGCGAAGCTCCTACGAGCAGTACTTC. Translated, it gives CASSLSFPRSSYEQYF.

The chain joins TRBV28 to TRBJ2-7; TRBD2 aligns across 12 bases. Germline V gene lookup returns CDR1 MDHEN and CDR2 SYDVKM. Trimming at V came to 5 bases and at J to 1 base, leaving 3 bases not matched to a gene. The CDR3 loop spans 15 amino acids. The CDR3 nucleotides read TGTGCCAGCAGTCCTGGGACTAGCGGGTCCTACGAGCAGTACTTC. Translated, it gives CASSPGTSGSYEQYF.

This clonotype occurred many times. Compared with germline, one end of the junction differs, possibly owing to a read error. The genes are TRBV20-1 and TRBJ2-5; D uncertain. The CDR3 contains 15 residues. Germline CDR1 and CDR2: DFQATT and SNEGSKA (reference sequence). The CDR3 here is CSAREGGTAQETQYF. DNA of the CDR3: TGCAGTGCTCGAGAAGGCGGTACTGCACAAGAGACCCAGTACTTC.

V usage is TRBV5-5 and J usage is TRBJ1-2; 10 positions agree with TRBD1. The CDR3 consists of 14 residues. V gave up 4 bases and J gave up 2 bases; unmatched junction bases: 2. Germline V gene data show CDR1 as SGHKS and CDR2 as YYEKEE (reference sequence). The CDR3, as DNA: TGTGCCAGCAGCGCGGGACAGGGGAACTATGGCTACACCTTC. Protein product: CASSAGQGNYGYTF. Complete variable domain (other parts from reference TRBV5-5 and TRBJ1-2): DAGVTQSPTHLIKTRGQQVTLRCSPISGHKSVSWYQQVLGQGPQFIFQYYEKEERGRGNFPDRFSARQFPNYSSELNVNALLLGDSALYLCASSAGQGNYGYTFGSGTRLTVV.